This entry lists 16 T cell receptor beta chains sequenced from one sample in a study of cytomegalovirus exposure and HLA in healthy donors. 60 Vbeta and 13 Jbeta primers were used in PCR. Data came from immunoSEQ multiplex PCR; TCRdb stores just in-frame clones and leaves some out. The sample holds some 200,000 clones; approximately 80% are singletons and the top ten take about 2.5%. Sequencing input: PBMCs. These TCRs come from a woman aged 50 to 60 in good health and CMV-seronegative.

The V call is TRBV7-9, the J call TRBJ2-2; D may be TRBD1 (7 bases). V dropped 2 bases and J dropped 6 bases, with 13 bases sitting between them. The CDR3 contains 15 residues. Germline CDR1 SEHNR, CDR2 FQNEAQ (reference sequence). The CDR3 sequence: CASSLLTGRSGELFF. The CDR3 DNA is TGTGCCAGCAGCTTATTGACAGGGAGGTCCGGGGAGCTGTTTTTT.

With regard to this clone: Other DNA variants within this sample encode the same CDR3. The chain is built from TRBV11-2 and TRBJ1-2; TRBD1 matches 8 bases. Germline V gene lookup returns CDR1 SGHAT and CDR2 FQNNGV. The junction had 1 base not matched to a gene; V was cut back by 5 bases and J by 2 bases. CDR3 size: 13 residues. CDR3 in amino acids: CASSRDRNYGYTF. The CDR3 DNA sequence: TGTGCCAGCAGCCGGGACAGGAACTATGGCTACACCTTC.

The chain uses TRBV28 and TRBJ1-1; TRBD1 matches at 7 bases. This CDR3 has 15 residues. The V gene end was trimmed by 5 bases and the J gene end by 8 bases; junction bases not matched to a gene: 14. Looked up from germline, CDR1 is MDHEN and CDR2 is SYDVKM. CDR3 amino acids: CASSNDDRAYGEAFF. DNA of the CDR3: TGTGCCAGCAGTAATGACGACAGGGCTTACGGGGAAGCTTTCTTT. Based on the CDR3 plus reference TRBV28 and TRBJ1-1, the full variable domain is DVKVTQSSRYLVKRTGEKVFLECVQDMDHENMFWYRQDPGLGLRLIYFSYDVKMKEKGDIPEGYSVSREKKERFSLILESASTNQTSMYLCASSNDDRAYGEAFFGQGTRLTVV.

In DNA form, the CDR3 reads TGTGCCAGCAGCCAAGACAGGTCTGGGGCCAACGTCCTGACTTTC. This sequence encodes CASSQDRSGANVLTF. The chain has TRBV13 and TRBJ2-6; the D gene is possibly TRBD1 (6 bases). CDR1 PRHDT and CDR2 FYEKMQ come from the germline V gene (reference sequence). There are 15 residues in the CDR3. V was pared by 5 bases and J by 1 base, with 9 bases between. The entire variable domain, with the rest obtained from reference TRBV13 and TRBJ2-6, is as follows: AAGVIQSPRHLIKEKRETATLKCYPIPRHDTVYWYQQGPGQDPQFLISFYEKMQSDKGSIPDRFSAQQFSDYHSELNMSSLELGDSALYFCASSQDRSGANVLTFGAGSRLTVL.

The V call is TRBV19, the J call TRBJ1-1; no definite D call. Trimming removed 1 base at V and 2 bases at J, with 20 bases between. This CDR3 spans 18 amino acids. Germline CDR1 and CDR2: LNHDA and SQIVND (reference sequence). CDR3 nucleotide sequence: TGTGCCAGTAGTATAGGGGTGGGAGGAGTAAGACTCAACACTGAAGCTTTCTTT. It yields the protein CASSIGVGGVRLNTEAFF.

With regard to this clone: One end of the junction varies from germline; a read error may be responsible. V usage is TRBV7-9 and J usage is TRBJ1-2, with 10 bases that match TRBD1. The CDR3 sequence is 16 residues long. Germline V CDR1 and CDR2: SEHNR, FQNEAQ (reference sequence). This chain's CDR3 is CSSSFEGQGIGYGYTF. The CDR3 DNA sequence: TGTTCCAGCAGCTTTGAGGGACAGGGGATTGGCTATGGCTACACCTTC. The full variable domain, completed using reference TRBV7-9 and TRBJ1-2, is DTGVSQNPRHKITKRGQNVTFRCDPISEHNRLYWYRQTLGQGPEFLTYFQNEAQLEKSRLLSDRFSAERPKGSFSTLEIQRTEQGDSAMYLCSSSFEGQGIGYGYTFGSGTRLTVV.

The chain recombines TRBV27 with TRBJ1-2; 7 positions agree with TRBD1. The CDR3 is 14 amino acids. V lost 3 bases and J lost 8; bases outside the gene matches: 9. From germline, CDR1 is MNHEY and CDR2 SMNVEV (reference sequence). The CDR3 bases are TGTGCCAGCAGTTTGGGGACAGCCCACTCGGGCTACACCTTC. Translation gives CASSLGTAHSGYTF.

V and J are TRBV19 and TRBJ2-3; 10 bases line up with TRBD1. Germline-derived CDR1 and CDR2 are LNHDA and SQIVND (reference sequence). The CDR3 has 16 residues. V dropped 6 bases and J dropped 3; count of bases not matched to a gene: 9. CDR3 amino acids: CASSGQGQGRTDTQYF. CDR3 coding DNA: TGTGCCAGTAGCGGTCAGGGACAGGGGAGGACAGATACGCAGTATTTT.

The gene calls are TRBV27 and TRBJ2-7; 7 bases align to TRBD2. CDR3 size: 16 residues. Germline lookup yields CDR1 MNHEY and CDR2 SMNVEV (reference sequence). After removal of 4 bases from V and 0 bases from J, the junction contained 9 bases not matched to a gene. CDR3 in DNA: TGTGCCAGCAGTTGTCTAGCGGATTGTAGCTCCTACGAGCAGTACTTC. It encodes CASSCLADCSSYEQYF.

The rearrangement uses TRBV6-1 and TRBJ2-4; 9 bases are shared with TRBD1. The CDR3 totals 17 residues. The junction had 12 bases not matched to a gene; V was cut back by 4 bases and J by 5 bases. Germline V gene sequence: CDR1 MNHNS, CDR2 SASEGT. The CDR3 DNA follows: TGTGCCAGCAGTGTGGCTGGCGGGGGACAGGGTCAAAACATTCAGTACTTC. Residues: CASSVAGGGQGQNIQYF.

The genes are TRBV18 and TRBJ1-2; possibly TRBD1 for D (5 bases). The germline V and J ends were trimmed by 0 bases and 0 bases, with 8 bases remaining between them. This CDR3 comprises 15 residues. Germline CDR1 KGHSH, CDR2 LQKENI. The CDR3 loop reads CASSPPQGSNYGYTF. CDR3 DNA sequence: TGTGCCAGCTCACCACCCCAGGGATCTAACTATGGCTACACCTTC.

The V and J genes are TRBV7-9 and TRBJ1-1; TRBD1 aligns across 7 bases. Germline assignment: CDR1 SEHNR and CDR2 FQNEAQ (reference sequence). Losses at the gene ends were 5 bases for V and 1 base for J; bases not matched to a gene: 7. This CDR3 is built from 15 residues. The CDR3 protein is CASSAQGGANTEAFF. In DNA, the CDR3 is TGTGCCAGCAGCGCACAAGGGGGCGCGAACACTGAAGCTTTCTTT. The variable domain in full, completed from reference TRBV7-9 and TRBJ1-1, reads DTGVSQNPRHKITKRGQNVTFRCDPISEHNRLYWYRQTLGQGPEFLTYFQNEAQLEKSRLLSDRFSAERPKGSFSTLEIQRTEQGDSAMYLCASSAQGGANTEAFFGQGTRLTVV.

V and J are TRBV7-8 and TRBJ2-4; D unclear. The V gene lost 5 bases and the J gene lost 0 bases, with 8 bases spanning the gap. The length of the CDR3 is 14 residues. Germline CDR1 and CDR2: SGHVS and FQNEAQ. The CDR3 nucleotides read TGTGCCAGCAGCACAGCCTTAGCCAAAAACATTCAGTACTTC. It yields the protein CASSTALAKNIQYF.

This clone has just a few counts. This chain uses TRBV29-1 with TRBJ2-7; 9 bases fit TRBD2. CDR1 SQVTM and CDR2 ANQGSEA come from the germline V gene. J gave up 0 bases and V 8 bases, and 5 bases lay outside the gene matches. CDR3 length: 13 amino acids. CDR3 sequence: CSCRLADSYEQYF. CDR3 DNA: TGCAGCTGTAGACTAGCGGACTCCTACGAGCAGTACTTC.

This clone was seen once. V and J are TRBV5-1 and TRBJ1-1; 11 bases map to TRBD1. CDR1 is SGHRS and CDR2 is YFSETQ in the germline V gene. The CDR3 totals 16 residues. V trimming: 4 bases; J trimming: 1 base; junction bases outside the gene matches: 6. CDR3 coding DNA: TGCGCCAGCAGCGTAGGACAGGGGGCCGGGAACACTGAAGCTTTCTTT. Residues: CASSVGQGAGNTEAFF.

A note on this clone: The same CDR3 is also encoded by other DNA sequences in this sample. The chain uses TRBV4-3 and TRBJ1-2; tentatively, D is TRBD1 (6 bases). Germline CDR1 reads LGHNA; CDR2 reads YSLEER. This CDR3 has 13 residues. V was shortened by 4 bases and J by 2 bases, with 8 bases between the two germline ends. CDR3 amino acids: CASSPRGNYGYTF. CDR3 DNA: TGCGCCAGCAGCCCCAGGGGAAACTATGGCTACACCTTC.